The 25 T cell receptor beta chains below come from one sample, sequenced in a study of T cells in Graves' hyperthyroidism and ophthalmopathy. TCR beta CDR3 regions were amplified from RNA. The TCR CDR3 was amplified in a first-round RT-PCR using the HTBI primer set. A single record per CDR3 protein comes from TCRdb applying MiXCR to the multiplex PCR reads. The sample consists of more than 300,000 distinct CDR3 sequences, approximately 17% of them appearing once. Sequenced sample: blood. These receptors were collected from a woman aged 30 to 39 with Graves' hyperthyroidism that later progressed to Graves' ophthalmopathy.

At least ten counts were recorded for this clonotype. The CDR3 here is CSARRGGTYEQYF. DNA of the CDR3: TGCAGTGCTCGGCGCGGGGGTACCTACGAGCAGTACTTC. This chain joins TRBV20-1 and TRBJ2-7; TRBD2 aligns across 7 bases. Germline loops: CDR1 DFQATT, CDR2 SNEGSKA (reference sequence). With 5 bases clipped from V and 2 bases from J, the junction kept 6 bases outside the gene matches. This CDR3 is 13 amino acids long.

The chain employs TRBV15 and TRBJ2-2; TRBD2 matches 10 bases. Germline-derived CDR1 and CDR2 are LNHNV and YYDKDF (reference sequence). The CDR3 is 16 amino acids. Losses at the gene ends were 4 bases for V and 3 bases for J; bases not matched to a gene: 5. CDR3 sequence reads: CATSTRTSGYTGELFF. The CDR3 DNA reads as TGTGCCACCAGCACCCGGACTAGCGGCTACACCGGGGAGCTGTTTTTT.

V usage is TRBV11-1 and J usage is TRBJ2-3; 11 nucleotides agree with TRBD2. CDR1 SGHAT and CDR2 FQDESV come from the germline V gene (reference sequence). The CDR3 spans 15 residues. V gave up 3 bases and J gave up 4 bases; unmatched junction bases: 3. For the CDR3, the DNA is TGTGCCAGCAGCTTGGGACTAGCGGACCCAGATACGCAGTATTTT. This sequence encodes CASSLGLADPDTQYF.

This clonotype was observed many times. V gene TRBV7-9 combines with J gene TRBJ2-7; no reliable D call. V lost 4 bases to trimming and J lost 3 bases, with 10 bases between them. Germline CDR1 and CDR2: SEHNR and FQNEAQ (reference sequence). The CDR3 sequence is 13 residues long. CDR3 protein: CASSSSTNYEQYF. Here the CDR3 DNA reads TGTGCCAGCAGCTCAAGTACCAACTACGAGCAGTACTTC. Combining the CDR3 with reference TRBV7-9 and TRBJ2-7 gives the whole variable domain DTGVSQNPRHKITKRGQNVTFRCDPISEHNRLYWYRQTLGQGPEFLTYFQNEAQLEKSRLLSDRFSAERPKGSFSTLEIQRTEQGDSAMYLCASSSSTNYEQYFGPGTRLTVT.

This clonotype was picked up one time. The chain employs TRBV29-1 and TRBJ2-5; D unresolved. V lost 4 bases and J lost 4, with 16 bases in between. This CDR3 is built from 14 residues. CDR1 and CDR2 from the germline V gene are SQVTM and ANQGSEA. For the CDR3, the DNA is TGCAGCGTTGTTGATCTAAGTTCGGGAGAGACCCAGTACTTC. This translates into CSVVDLSSGETQYF.

This clonotype was counted at least ten times. The chain is built from TRBV5-1 and TRBJ2-7; 10 bases fit TRBD2. Per germline, CDR1 SGHRS and CDR2 YFSETQ. J was trimmed by 3 bases and V by 1 base; bases with no gene match: 7. The CDR3 spans 16 residues. CDR3: CASSLMFGTSDYEQYF. In DNA form, the CDR3 reads TGCGCCAGCAGCTTGATGTTTGGGACTAGCGACTACGAGCAGTACTTC. Based on the CDR3 plus reference TRBV5-1 and TRBJ2-7, the full variable domain is KAGVTQTPRYLIKTRGQQVTLSCSPISGHRSVSWYQQTPGQGLQFLFEYFSETQRNKGNFPGRFSGRQFSNSRSEMNVSTLELGDSALYLCASSLMFGTSDYEQYFGPGTRLTVT.

This clonotype has ten or more counts. The chain is built from TRBV15 and TRBJ2-5, with TRBD2 matching over 13 bases. V trimming: 0 bases; J trimming: 7 bases; junction bases outside the gene matches: 11. Germline V gene sequence: CDR1 LNHNV, CDR2 YYDKDF (reference sequence). This CDR3 region has 18 residues. The CDR3 sequence is CATSRDPRTSGSFRTQYF. In DNA, the CDR3 is TGTGCCACCAGCAGAGATCCTAGGACTAGCGGGAGTTTTCGGACCCAGTACTTC.

This clonotype has at least ten counts. This chain joins TRBV12-5 and TRBJ1-1; perhaps TRBD1 as D (6 bases). With 7 bases removed from V and 6 bases from J, the gap between germline ends came to 15 bases. From germline, CDR1 is LGHNT and CDR2 FRNRAP. The CDR3 contains 13 residues. The CDR3 spells CASAPQGTPEAFF. The CDR3 DNA reads TGTGCTAGTGCTCCCCAGGGGACCCCTGAAGCTTTCTTT.

This clonotype was recorded a few times. This chain uses TRBV28 with TRBJ2-3, with a tentative D call TRBD2 (6 bases). The CDR3 contains 14 residues. Germline V lookup: CDR1 MDHEN, CDR2 SYDVKM. The V end lost 7 bases, the J end lost 2 bases, and 13 bases lay between the germline ends. The CDR3 protein is CASTARDFTDTQYF. CDR3 DNA: TGTGCCAGCACCGCCCGGGACTTCACAGATACGCAGTATTTT.

With regard to this clonotype: Germline and junction disagree at one end, which may indicate a read error. V and J are TRBV6-1 and TRBJ2-1; D is undetermined. The CDR3 runs to 15 residues. Germline V gene sequence: CDR1 MNHNS, CDR2 SASEGT. The CDR3 DNA reads TGTGCCAGCAGTGATCCGCAACCCTCCTACCATGAGCAGTTCTTC. Translated, it gives CASSDPQPSYHEQFF.

This clonotype was observed many times. The chain joins TRBV2 to TRBJ1-5; 9 nucleotides align to TRBD1. V was clipped by 4 bases and J by 2 bases; unmatched bases: 9. CDR3 length equals 17 residues. CDR1 SNHLY and CDR2 FYNNEI come from the germline V gene. CDR3 region: CASSGQGGGGGNQPQHF. For the CDR3, the DNA is TGTGCCAGCAGTGGACAGGGGGGAGGGGGGGGCAATCAGCCCCAGCATTTT.

This clonotype was recorded many times. V and J are TRBV7-2 and TRBJ2-6, with 9 bases aligning to TRBD2. There are 18 residues in the CDR3. From germline, CDR1 is SGHTA and CDR2 FQGNSA. V lost 5 bases and J lost 2; bases outside the gene matches: 10. The CDR3 nucleotides are TGTGCCAGCAGCCTACCGGCGGGGGGGGGGCCTGGGGCCAACGTCCTGACTTTC. It is translated as CASSLPAGGGPGANVLTF. The full variable domain, rest sourced from reference TRBV7-2 and TRBJ2-6, is GAGVSQSPSNKVTEKGKDVELRCDPISGHTALYWYRQSLGQGLEFLIYFQGNSAPDKSGLPSDRFSAERTGGSVSTLTIQRTQQEDSAVYLCASSLPAGGGPGANVLTFGAGSRLTVL.

This clonotype has at least ten counts. V gene TRBV28 combines with J gene TRBJ1-5; tentative D call: TRBD1 (5 bases). There are 14 residues in the CDR3. Germline loops: CDR1 MDHEN, CDR2 SYDVKM. Trimming stripped 5 bases from V and 1 base from J, with 9 bases between. The chain's CDR3 is CASSVRGSNQPQHF. CDR3 nucleotides: TGTGCCAGCAGTGTGAGGGGAAGCAATCAGCCCCAGCATTTT.

This clonotype came up a few times. The chain is built from TRBV19 and TRBJ1-4; D not certain. The CDR3 extends over 12 amino acids. Germline V lookup: CDR1 LNHDA, CDR2 SQIVND (reference sequence). V lost 9 bases, J lost 7 bases, and 12 bases lay in between. The CDR3 DNA reads TGTGCCAGGCCCCCACCTGGTGAAAAACTGTTTTTT. Translated: CARPPPGEKLFF.

This clonotype was detected only a few times. The rearrangement uses TRBV15 and TRBJ1-2; D is uncertain. Trimming stripped 0 bases from V and 0 bases from J, with 11 bases between. The CDR3 consists of 16 residues. The germline gives CDR1 LNHNV, CDR2 YYDKDF (reference sequence). The CDR3 nucleotides read TGTGCCACCAGCAGAGATCTTGCCAGAGCTAACTATGGCTACACCTTC. Protein sequence: CATSRDLARANYGYTF.

This clonotype was seen repeatedly, ten times or more. V and J are TRBV6-1 and TRBJ2-2; D is uncertain. Looked up from germline, CDR1 is MNHNS and CDR2 is SASEGT. The CDR3 contains 15 residues. V lost 3 bases and J lost 5, with 13 bases in between. In DNA, the CDR3 is TGTGCCAGCAGTGATTTACTTTCGGGTACCGGGGAGCTGTTTTTT. This gives the protein CASSDLLSGTGELFF.

This clonotype was counted many times. V usage is TRBV27 and J usage is TRBJ1-4; D not resolved. Germline-derived CDR1 and CDR2 are MNHEY and SMNVEV (reference sequence). Deletions cut 4 bases from V and 8 bases from J, with 23 bases between. The CDR3 extends over 17 amino acids. CDR3 in DNA: TGTGCCAGCAGTTCCAAGCCTCCCGGCGCTACAAGGGAAAAACTGTTTTTT. Encoded protein: CASSSKPPGATREKLFF.

This clonotype was recorded many times. This chain uses TRBV27 with TRBJ1-2; tentative D call: TRBD1 (5 bases). Germline V gene sequence: CDR1 MNHEY, CDR2 SMNVEV (reference sequence). This CDR3 is 15 amino acids long. V was clipped by 2 bases and J by 2 bases, with 12 bases between them. CDR3 nucleotide sequence: TGTGCCAGCAGTTTAAGGGGTGCGGCGAACTATGGCTACACCTTC. It encodes CASSLRGAANYGYTF.

The rearrangement links TRBV2 to TRBJ1-3; D gene unclear. V shed 3 bases and J shed 0 bases, with 9 bases lying between them. Germline V gene sequence: CDR1 SNHLY, CDR2 FYNNEI. This CDR3 has 15 amino acids. The CDR3 DNA is TGTGCCAGCAGTGATTTGTACATCTCTGGAAACACCATATATTTT. It yields the protein CASSDLYISGNTIYF.

This sequence joins TRBV20-1 and TRBJ1-1; no clear D gene. Trimming pared 1 base from V and 8 bases from J, leaving 14 bases between. Germline CDR1 and CDR2: DFQATT and SNEGSKA (reference sequence). The CDR3 consists of 13 residues. Here the CDR3 DNA reads TGCAGTGCTAGAGTCCCAGGCGGCCAGGAAGCTTTCTTT. This translates into CSARVPGGQEAFF.

The sample holds a few counts of this clonotype. The chain couples TRBV10-2 to TRBJ1-3, with unresolved D. The CDR3 loop spans 13 amino acids. In germline, CDR1 is WSHSY, CDR2 SAAADI. V was shortened by 7 bases and J by 0 bases, with 7 bases between the two germline ends. CDR3 region: CASTLGSGNTIYF. The CDR3 DNA reads as TGCGCCAGCACATTGGGCTCTGGAAACACCATATATTTT.

This clonotype was seen a handful of times. The gene calls are TRBV29-1 and TRBJ1-1; no definite D call. The ends were cut back, 6 bases at V and 3 bases at J, with 11 bases in the middle. Germline lookup yields CDR1 SQVTM and CDR2 ANQGSEA. The CDR3 covers 12 residues. CDR3 sequence reads: CSVDLGDTEAFF. The CDR3 DNA sequence: TGCAGCGTGGACCTCGGGGACACTGAAGCTTTCTTT.

This sequence joins TRBV19 and TRBJ1-1; tentatively, D is TRBD1 (6 bases). Germline CDR1 reads LNHDA; CDR2 reads SQIVND (reference sequence). V was shortened by 0 bases and J by 2 bases, with 13 bases between the two germline ends. This CDR3 contains 16 residues. CDR3 residues: CASSIDPTGSNTEAFF. The CDR3, as DNA: TGTGCCAGTAGTATAGATCCAACAGGGTCAAACACTGAAGCTTTCTTT.

This clonotype was counted at least ten times. The J gene is TRBJ2-2, the V gene TRBV29-1; no firm D call. CDR3 length: 12 residues. Germline values: CDR1 SQVTM, CDR2 ANQGSEA. Between the trimmed V and J ends, which lost 6 bases and 13 bases, there was a span of 18 bases. Written as DNA, the CDR3 is TGCAGCGTGCGTCACGGACCTTCGAGGCTGTTTTTT. Its translation is CSVRHGPSRLFF.

This clonotype has at least ten counts. The chain has TRBV11-1 and TRBJ2-7; D gene unclear. V was clipped by 8 bases and J by 3 bases, with 23 bases between them. Germline V lookup: CDR1 SGHAT, CDR2 FQDESV (reference sequence). This CDR3 is 16 amino acids long. The CDR3 DNA follows: TGTGCCAGCGCTGTTGACGGATGGACCCTGGGCTACGAGCAGTACTTC. Its translation is CASAVDGWTLGYEQYF.